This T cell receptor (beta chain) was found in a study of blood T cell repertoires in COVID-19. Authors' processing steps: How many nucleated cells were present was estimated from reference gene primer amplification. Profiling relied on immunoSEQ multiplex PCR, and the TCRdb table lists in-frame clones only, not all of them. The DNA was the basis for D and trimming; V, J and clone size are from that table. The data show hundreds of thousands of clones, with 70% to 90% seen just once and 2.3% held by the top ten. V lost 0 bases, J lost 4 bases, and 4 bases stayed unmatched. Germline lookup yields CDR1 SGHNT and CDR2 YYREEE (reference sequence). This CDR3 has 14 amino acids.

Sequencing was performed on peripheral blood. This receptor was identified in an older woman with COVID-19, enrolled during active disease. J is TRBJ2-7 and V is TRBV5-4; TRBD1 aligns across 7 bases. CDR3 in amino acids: CASSLGTGRYEQYF. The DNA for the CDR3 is TGTGCCAGCAGCTTGGGGACAGGTCGATACGAGCAGTACTTC. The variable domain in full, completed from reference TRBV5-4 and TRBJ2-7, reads ETGVTQSPTHLIKTRGQQVTLRCSSQSGHNTVSWYQQALGQGPQFIFQYYREEENGRGNFPPRFSGLQFPNYSSELNVNALELDDSALYLCASSLGTGRYEQYFGPGTRLTVT.